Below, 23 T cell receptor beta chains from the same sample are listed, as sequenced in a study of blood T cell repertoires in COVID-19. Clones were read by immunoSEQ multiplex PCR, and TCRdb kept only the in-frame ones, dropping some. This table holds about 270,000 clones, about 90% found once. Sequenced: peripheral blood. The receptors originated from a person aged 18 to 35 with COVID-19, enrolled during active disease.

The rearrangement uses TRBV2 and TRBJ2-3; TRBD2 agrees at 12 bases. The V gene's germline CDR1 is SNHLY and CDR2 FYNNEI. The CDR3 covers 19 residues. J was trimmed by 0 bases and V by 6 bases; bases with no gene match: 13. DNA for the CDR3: TGTGCCAGCAGGAATGGGCTAGCGGGAGGGGATTCTAGCACAGATACGCAGTATTTT. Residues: CASRNGLAGGDSSTDTQYF.

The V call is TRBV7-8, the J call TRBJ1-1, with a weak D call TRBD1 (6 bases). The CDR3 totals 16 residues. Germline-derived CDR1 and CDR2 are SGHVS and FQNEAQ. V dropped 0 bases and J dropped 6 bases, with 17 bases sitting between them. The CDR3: CASSLAAGQFSSEAFF. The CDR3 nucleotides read TGTGCCAGCAGCTTAGCGGCAGGACAGTTTTCTTCTGAAGCTTTCTTT.

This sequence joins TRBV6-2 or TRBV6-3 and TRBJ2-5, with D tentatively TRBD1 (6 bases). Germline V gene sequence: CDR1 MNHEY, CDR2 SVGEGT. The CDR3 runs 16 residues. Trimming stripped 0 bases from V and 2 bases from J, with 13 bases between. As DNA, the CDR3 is TGTGCCAGCAGTTACTCGATAGACAGGACTCAAGAGACCCAGTACTTC. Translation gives CASSYSIDRTQETQYF.

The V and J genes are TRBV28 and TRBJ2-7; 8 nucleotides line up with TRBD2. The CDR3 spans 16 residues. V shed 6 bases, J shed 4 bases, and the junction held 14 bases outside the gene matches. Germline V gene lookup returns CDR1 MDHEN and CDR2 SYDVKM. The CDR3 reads CASSYGVSGDHYEQYF. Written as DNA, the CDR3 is TGTGCCAGCAGCTACGGTGTTAGCGGGGATCATTACGAGCAGTACTTC.

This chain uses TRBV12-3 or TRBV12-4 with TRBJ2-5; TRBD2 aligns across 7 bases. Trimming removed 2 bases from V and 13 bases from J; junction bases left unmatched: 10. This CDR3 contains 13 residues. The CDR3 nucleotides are TGTGCCAGCAGTTTAATGTCGGGAAGCGGGACGTACTTC. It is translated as CASSLMSGSGTYF.

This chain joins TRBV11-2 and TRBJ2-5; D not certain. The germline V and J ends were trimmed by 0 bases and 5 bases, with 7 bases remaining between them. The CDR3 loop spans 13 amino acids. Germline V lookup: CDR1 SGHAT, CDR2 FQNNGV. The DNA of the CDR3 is TGTGCCAGCAGCTTAGACCAGAGGGAGACCCAGTACTTC. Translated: CASSLDQRETQYF.

The CDR3 nucleotides are TGTGCCAGCAGCCCGAACGGACTAGCGGGAGTTGAGCAGTACTTC. It codes for CASSPNGLAGVEQYF. The chain uses TRBV3-1 (or the pseudogene TRBV3-2) and TRBJ2-7; TRBD2 matches at 13 bases. Trimming at V came to 4 bases and at J to 7 bases, leaving 7 bases not matched to a gene. Germline V lookup: CDR1 LGHDT, CDR2 YNNKEL (reference sequence). This CDR3 contains 15 residues.

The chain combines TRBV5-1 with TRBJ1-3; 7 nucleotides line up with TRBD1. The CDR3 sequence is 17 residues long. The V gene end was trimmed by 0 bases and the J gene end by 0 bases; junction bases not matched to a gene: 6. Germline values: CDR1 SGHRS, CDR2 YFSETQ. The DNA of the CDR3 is TGCGCCAGCAGCTTGGTAACGGGACAGCTCTCTGGAAACACCATATATTTT. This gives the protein CASSLVTGQLSGNTIYF.

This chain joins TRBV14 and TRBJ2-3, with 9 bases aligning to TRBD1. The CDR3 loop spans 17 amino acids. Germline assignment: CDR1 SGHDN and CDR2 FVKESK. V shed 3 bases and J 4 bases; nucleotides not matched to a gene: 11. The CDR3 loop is CASSQHRGLPKADTQYF. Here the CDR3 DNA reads TGTGCCAGCAGCCAGCACAGGGGGCTGCCGAAGGCAGATACGCAGTATTTT.

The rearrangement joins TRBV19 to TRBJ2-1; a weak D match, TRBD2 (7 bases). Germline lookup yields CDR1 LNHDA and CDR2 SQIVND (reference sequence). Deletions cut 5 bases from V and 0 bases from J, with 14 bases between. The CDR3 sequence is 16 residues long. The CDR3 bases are TGTGCCAGTAGTCCGCAAGCGGGACACTCCTACAATGAGCAGTTCTTC. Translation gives CASSPQAGHSYNEQFF.

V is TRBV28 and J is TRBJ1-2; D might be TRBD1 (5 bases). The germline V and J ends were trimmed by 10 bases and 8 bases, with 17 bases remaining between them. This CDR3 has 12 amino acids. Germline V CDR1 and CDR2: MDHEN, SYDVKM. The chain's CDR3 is CAIYTGIGGYTF. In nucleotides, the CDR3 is TGTGCCATCTATACAGGAATAGGAGGCTACACCTTC.

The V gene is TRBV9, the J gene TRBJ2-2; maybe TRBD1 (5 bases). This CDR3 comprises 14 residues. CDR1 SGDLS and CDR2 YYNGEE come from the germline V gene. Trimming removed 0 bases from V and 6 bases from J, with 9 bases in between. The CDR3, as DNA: TGTGCCAGCAGCGTAGATGGGGCCTCCGGGGAGCTGTTTTTT. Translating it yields CASSVDGASGELFF.

Here the CDR3 reads CASSLAGRGEKLFF. The CDR3 coding sequence is TGCGCCAGCAGCTTGGCGGGTCGGGGGGAAAAACTGTTTTTT. The chain has TRBV5-1 and TRBJ1-4; D might be TRBD1 (5 bases). The V and J ends lost 0 bases and 8 bases respectively, with 11 bases between them. CDR3 length: 14 amino acids. Per germline, CDR1 SGHRS and CDR2 YFSETQ. The variable domain in full, completed from reference TRBV5-1 and TRBJ1-4, reads KAGVTQTPRYLIKTRGQQVTLSCSPISGHRSVSWYQQTPGQGLQFLFEYFSETQRNKGNFPGRFSGRQFSNSRSEMNVSTLELGDSALYLCASSLAGRGEKLFFGSGTQLSVL.

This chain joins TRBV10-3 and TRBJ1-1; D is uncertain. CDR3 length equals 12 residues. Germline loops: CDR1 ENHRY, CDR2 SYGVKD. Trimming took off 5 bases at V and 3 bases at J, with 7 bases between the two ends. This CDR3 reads CAISSRDTEAFF. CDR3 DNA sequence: TGTGCCATCAGTTCGAGAGACACTGAAGCTTTCTTT.

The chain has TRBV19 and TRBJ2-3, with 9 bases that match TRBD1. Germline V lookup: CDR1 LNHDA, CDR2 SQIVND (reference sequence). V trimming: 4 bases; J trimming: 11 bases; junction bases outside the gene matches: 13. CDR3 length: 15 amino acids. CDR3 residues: CASSKADYGTGMQYF. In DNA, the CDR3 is TGTGCCAGTAGTAAAGCCGACTACGGGACAGGGATGCAGTATTTT.

This CDR3 is CASSYSLDSYEQYF. The CDR3 DNA reads as TGTGCCAGCAGTTACTCGCTGGACAGTTACGAGCAGTACTTC. The rearrangement links TRBV6-2 or TRBV6-3 to TRBJ2-7; D perhaps matches TRBD1 (6 bases). This CDR3 spans 14 amino acids. Germline V gives CDR1 MNHEY, CDR2 SVGEGT. Between the trimmed V and J ends, which lost 0 bases and 4 bases, there was a span of 10 bases.

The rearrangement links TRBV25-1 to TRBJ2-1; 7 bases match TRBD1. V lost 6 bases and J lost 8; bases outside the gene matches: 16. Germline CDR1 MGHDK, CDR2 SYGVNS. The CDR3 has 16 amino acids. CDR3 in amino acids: CASRATGIYGVHEQFF. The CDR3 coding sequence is TGTGCCAGCAGGGCGACAGGGATCTACGGGGTCCATGAGCAGTTCTTC.

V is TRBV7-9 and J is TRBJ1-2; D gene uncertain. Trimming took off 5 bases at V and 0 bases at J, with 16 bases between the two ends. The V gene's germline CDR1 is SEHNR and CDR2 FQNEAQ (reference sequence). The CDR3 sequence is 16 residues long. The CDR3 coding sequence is TGTGCCAGCAGCACCTCCACTTACCGAACTAACTATGGCTACACCTTC. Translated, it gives CASSTSTYRTNYGYTF.

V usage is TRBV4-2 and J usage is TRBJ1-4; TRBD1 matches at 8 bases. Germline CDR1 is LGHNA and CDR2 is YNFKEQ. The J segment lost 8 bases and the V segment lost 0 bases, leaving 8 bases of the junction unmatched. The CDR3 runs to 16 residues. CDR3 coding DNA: TGTGCCAGCAGCCAAGACCGACAGGGGACTGGCGAAAAACTGTTTTTT. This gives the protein CASSQDRQGTGEKLFF.

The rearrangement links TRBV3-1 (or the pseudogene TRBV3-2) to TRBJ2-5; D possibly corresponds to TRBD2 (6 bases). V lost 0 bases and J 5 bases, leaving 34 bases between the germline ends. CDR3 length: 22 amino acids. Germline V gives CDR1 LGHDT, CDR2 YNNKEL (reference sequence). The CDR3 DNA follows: TGTGCCAGCAGCCAAGATGCGGTCCATAGTAGGCGGGACCAAATTTTTGGGGAGACCCAGTACTTC. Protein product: CASSQDAVHSRRDQIFGETQYF.

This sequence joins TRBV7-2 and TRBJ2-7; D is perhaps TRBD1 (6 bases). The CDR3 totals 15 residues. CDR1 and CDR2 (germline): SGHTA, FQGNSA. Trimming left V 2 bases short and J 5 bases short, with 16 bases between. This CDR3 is CASSLQGPENHEQYF. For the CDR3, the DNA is TGTGCCAGCAGCTTACAGGGGCCAGAGAACCACGAGCAGTACTTC. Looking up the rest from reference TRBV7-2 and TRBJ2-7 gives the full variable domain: GAGVSQSPSNKVTEKGKDVELRCDPISGHTALYWYRQSLGQGLEFLIYFQGNSAPDKSGLPSDRFSAERTGGSVSTLTIQRTQQEDSAVYLCASSLQGPENHEQYFGPGTRLTVT.

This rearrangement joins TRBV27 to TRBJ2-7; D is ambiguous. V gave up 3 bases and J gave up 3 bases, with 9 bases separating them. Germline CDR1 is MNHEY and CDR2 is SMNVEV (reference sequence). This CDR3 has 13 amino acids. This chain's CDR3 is CASSFDIRYEQYF. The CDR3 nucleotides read TGTGCCAGCAGTTTTGACATCCGCTACGAGCAGTACTTC.

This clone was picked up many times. DNA for the CDR3: TGTGCCAGCAGATTAGCGGGAGGGAACAATGAGCAGTTCTTC. Its protein product is CASRLAGGNNEQFF. This chain links TRBV28 with TRBJ2-1; the match to TRBD2 covers 11 bases. The CDR3 is made up of 14 amino acids. Trimming took 6 bases from V and 5 from J; bases not matched to a gene: 3. Germline V gene lookup returns CDR1 MDHEN and CDR2 SYDVKM.